The T cell receptor beta chain described here comes from a study of T cells after yellow fever vaccination. This clonotype has a handful of counts. After removal of 4 bases from V and 0 bases from J, the junction contained 11 bases not matched to a gene. The CDR3 is 18 residues long. From the 5' RACE reads, TCRdb called clonotypes with MiXCR, one entry per CDR3 protein. The sample has under 550,000 distinct CDR3 sequences; 21% are singletons. The chain recombines TRBV12-3 or TRBV12-4 with TRBJ2-1, with 8 bases matching TRBD2. The clonotype originates from a man between 18 and 29 years old who received the YFV17D yellow fever vaccine. Sequenced material: PBMCs, taken roughly 23 days after the first yellow fever vaccination. The CDR3 loop is CASSSVLAATGSYNEQFF. In DNA form, the CDR3 reads TGTGCCAGCAGTTCGGTACTAGCGGCCACGGGCTCCTACAATGAGCAGTTCTTC.